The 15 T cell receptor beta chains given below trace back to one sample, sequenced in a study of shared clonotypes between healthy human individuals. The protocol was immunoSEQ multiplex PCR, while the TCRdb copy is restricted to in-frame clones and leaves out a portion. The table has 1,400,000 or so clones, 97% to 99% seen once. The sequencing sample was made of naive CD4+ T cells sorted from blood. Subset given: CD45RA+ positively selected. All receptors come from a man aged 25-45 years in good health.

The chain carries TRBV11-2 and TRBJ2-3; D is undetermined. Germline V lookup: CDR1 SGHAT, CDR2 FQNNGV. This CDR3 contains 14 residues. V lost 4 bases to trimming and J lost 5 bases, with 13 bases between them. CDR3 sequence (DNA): TGTGCCAGCAGCTCCCTATTGTTGGGAGATACGCAGTATTTT. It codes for CASSSLLLGDTQYF.

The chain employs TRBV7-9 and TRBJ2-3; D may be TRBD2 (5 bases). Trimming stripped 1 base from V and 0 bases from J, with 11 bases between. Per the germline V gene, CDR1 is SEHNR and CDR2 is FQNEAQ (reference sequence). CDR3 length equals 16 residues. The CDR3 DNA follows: TGTGCCAGCAGCTTAGGATCTAGCCCTAGCACAGATACGCAGTATTTT. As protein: CASSLGSSPSTDTQYF.

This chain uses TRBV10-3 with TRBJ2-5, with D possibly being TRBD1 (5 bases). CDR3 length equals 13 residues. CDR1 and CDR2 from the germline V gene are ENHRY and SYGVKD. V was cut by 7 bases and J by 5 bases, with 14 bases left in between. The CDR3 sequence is CAITKQARETQYF. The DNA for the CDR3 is TGTGCCATCACTAAACAGGCCAGGGAGACCCAGTACTTC.

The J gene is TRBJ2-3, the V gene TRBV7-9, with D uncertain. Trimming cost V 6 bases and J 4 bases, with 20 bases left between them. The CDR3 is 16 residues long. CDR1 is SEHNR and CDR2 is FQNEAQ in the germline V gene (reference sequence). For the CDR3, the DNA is TGTGCCAGCAGTGGAAGTCAGACGAGATTAGCAGATACGCAGTATTTT. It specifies CASSGSQTRLADTQYF.

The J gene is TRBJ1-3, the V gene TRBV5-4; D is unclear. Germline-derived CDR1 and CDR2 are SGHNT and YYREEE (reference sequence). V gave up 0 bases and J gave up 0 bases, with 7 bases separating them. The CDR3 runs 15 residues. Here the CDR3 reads CASSLEAVSGNTIYF. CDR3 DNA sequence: TGTGCCAGCAGCTTGGAGGCAGTCTCTGGAAACACCATATATTTT.

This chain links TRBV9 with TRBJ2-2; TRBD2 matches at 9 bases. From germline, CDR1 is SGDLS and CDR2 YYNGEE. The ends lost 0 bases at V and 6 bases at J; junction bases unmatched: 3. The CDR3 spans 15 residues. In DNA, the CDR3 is TGTGCCAGCAGCGTAGTAGCGGGAGTGGCCGGGGAGCTGTTTTTT. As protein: CASSVVAGVAGELFF. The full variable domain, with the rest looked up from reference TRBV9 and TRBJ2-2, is DSGVTQTPKHLITATGQRVTLRCSPRSGDLSVYWYQQSLDQGLQFLIQYYNGEERAKGNILERFSAQQFPDLHSELNLSSLELGDSALYFCASSVVAGVAGELFFGEGSRLTVL.

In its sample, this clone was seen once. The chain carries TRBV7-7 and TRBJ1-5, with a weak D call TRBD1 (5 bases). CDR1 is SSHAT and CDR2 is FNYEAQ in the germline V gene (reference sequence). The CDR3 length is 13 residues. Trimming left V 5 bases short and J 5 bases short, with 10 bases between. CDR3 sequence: CASSVDRDQPQHF. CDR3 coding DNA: TGTGCCAGCAGCGTCGACAGAGATCAGCCCCAGCATTTT.

CDR3 DNA: TGCGCCAGCAGCAGAAACCCCGGGACAGGGTTTCGGCAAGAGACCCAGTACTTC. Its protein is CASSRNPGTGFRQETQYF. The V call is TRBV5-1, the J call TRBJ2-5; 9 bases are shared with TRBD1. The length of the CDR3 is 18 residues. With V trimmed by 4 bases and J by 2 bases, 15 bases remained unmatched. Germline V CDR1 and CDR2: SGHRS, YFSETQ.

CDR3 protein: CASRRGPQRGETQYF. CDR3 in DNA: TGTGCCAGCAGGCGGGGCCCCCAGAGAGGAGAGACCCAGTACTTC. The chain is built from TRBV9 and TRBJ2-5; TRBD2 might be the D (6 bases). This CDR3 has 15 amino acids. CDR1 and CDR2 (germline): SGDLS, YYNGEE. Trimming took off 5 bases at V and 4 bases at J, with 18 bases between the two ends.

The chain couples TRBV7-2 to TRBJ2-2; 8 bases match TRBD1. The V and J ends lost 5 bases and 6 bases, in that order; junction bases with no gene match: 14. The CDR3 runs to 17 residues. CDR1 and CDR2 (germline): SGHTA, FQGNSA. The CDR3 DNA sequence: TGTGCCAGCAGCCCGACCCCAGGGGGCGCATTTCCCGGGGAGCTGTTTTTT. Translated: CASSPTPGGAFPGELFF.

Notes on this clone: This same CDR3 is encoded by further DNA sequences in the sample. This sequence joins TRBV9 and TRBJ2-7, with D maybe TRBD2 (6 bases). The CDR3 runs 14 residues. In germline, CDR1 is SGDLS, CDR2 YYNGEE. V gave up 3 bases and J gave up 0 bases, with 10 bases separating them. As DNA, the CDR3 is TGTGCCAGCAGCGCTGGGGGGAGCTCCTACGAGCAGTACTTC. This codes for CASSAGGSSYEQYF.

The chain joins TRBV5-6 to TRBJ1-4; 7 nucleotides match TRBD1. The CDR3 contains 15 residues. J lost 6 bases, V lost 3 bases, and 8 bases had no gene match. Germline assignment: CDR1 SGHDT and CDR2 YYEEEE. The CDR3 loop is CASSYDREWDEKLFF. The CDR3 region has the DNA TGTGCCAGCAGCTACGACAGGGAGTGGGATGAAAAACTGTTTTTT. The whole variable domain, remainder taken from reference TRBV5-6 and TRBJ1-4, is DAGVTQSPTHLIKTRGQQVTLRCSPKSGHDTVSWYQQALGQGPQFIFQYYEEEERQRGNFPDRFSGHQFPNYSSELNVNALLLGDSALYLCASSYDREWDEKLFFGSGTQLSVL.

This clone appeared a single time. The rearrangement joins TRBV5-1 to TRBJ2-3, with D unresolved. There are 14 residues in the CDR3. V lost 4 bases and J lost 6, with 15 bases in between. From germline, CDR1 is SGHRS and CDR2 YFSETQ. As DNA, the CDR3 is TGCGCCAGCAGCCCGGCTAGGCAAGTGGATACGCAGTATTTT. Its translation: CASSPARQVDTQYF.

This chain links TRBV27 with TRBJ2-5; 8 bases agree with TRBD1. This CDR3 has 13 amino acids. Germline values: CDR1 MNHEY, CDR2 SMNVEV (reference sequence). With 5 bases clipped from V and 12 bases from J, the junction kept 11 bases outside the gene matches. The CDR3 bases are TGTGCCAGCAGTCCATCATGGACAGGGAGCAAGTACTTC. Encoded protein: CASSPSWTGSKYF.

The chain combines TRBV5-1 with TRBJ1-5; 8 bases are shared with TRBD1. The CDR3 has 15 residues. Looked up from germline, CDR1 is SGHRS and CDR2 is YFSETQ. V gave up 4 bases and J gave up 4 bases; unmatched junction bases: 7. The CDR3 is CASSMGQARNQPQHF. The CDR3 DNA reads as TGCGCCAGCAGCATGGGACAGGCTAGAAATCAGCCCCAGCATTTT.